One and the same sample provided the 13 T cell receptor beta chains below, sequenced in a study of vaccination and CD4 T cells after COVID-19. Sequenced with the Oncomine TCR Beta short-read assay was DNA taken from cultured CD4+ T cells. MiXCR, run by TCRdb on the PCR reads, gives a single entry per CDR3 protein. The sample includes about 7,300 distinct CDR3 sequences, around 71% of them seen just once. No antigen is known for these receptors. Documented treatment: approximately 9-day PBMC culture with coronavirus spike peptide pools or control peptides (ViraFEST assay). Collection of the unexposed donor's CD4+ T cells took place before the COVID-19 pandemic (2011-2018). What was sequenced was CD4+ T cells from blood, cultured in vitro. Source of these receptors: a human donor in good health.

The chain employs TRBV24-1 and TRBJ1-1; D is perhaps TRBD1 (5 bases). The CDR3 length is 13 residues. V was trimmed by 4 bases and J by 6 bases, leaving 11 bases between them. The germline V gene encodes CDR1 KGHDR and CDR2 SFDVKD. Here the CDR3 reads CATSDGGRAEAFF. The CDR3 DNA reads as TGTGCCACCAGTGACGGGGGTCGGGCTGAAGCTTTCTTT.

The rearrangement joins TRBV12-3 or TRBV12-4 to TRBJ1-2, with TRBD1 matching over 7 bases. This CDR3 comprises 18 residues. V shed 4 bases and J 6 bases; nucleotides not matched to a gene: 20. CDR3 in DNA: TGTGCCAGCAGTTACACTATCGGGATGAAGGGGGCTCGGGATGGCTACACCTTC. Its protein is CASSYTIGMKGARDGYTF.

This chain joins TRBV7-2 and TRBJ2-2; D uncertain. The V gene's germline CDR1 is SGHTA and CDR2 FQGNSA. The CDR3 totals 12 residues. Trimming pared 4 bases from V and 7 bases from J, leaving 7 bases between. In DNA form, the CDR3 reads TGTGCCAGCAGCTCTTCCAGCGGGGAGCTGTTTTTT. It is translated as CASSSSSGELFF.

The V and J genes are TRBV6-1 and TRBJ1-5, with D unclear. V was cut by 1 base and J by 4 bases, with 8 bases left in between. The CDR3 runs 14 residues. The germline gives CDR1 MNHNS, CDR2 SASEGT. CDR3 DNA: TGTGCCAGCAGTGAAGTGGGGAGAAATCAGCCCCAGCATTTT. As protein: CASSEVGRNQPQHF.

The J gene is TRBJ2-2, the V gene TRBV7-2; D remains unclear. Germline CDR1 SGHTA, CDR2 FQGNSA. The V end lost 3 bases, the J end lost 3 bases, and 8 bases lay between the germline ends. The CDR3 runs to 14 residues. The CDR3 reads CASSLVIDTGELFF. The CDR3 DNA follows: TGTGCCAGCAGCTTGGTCATCGACACCGGGGAGCTGTTTTTT.

The J gene is TRBJ2-3, the V gene TRBV19, with 11 bases fitting TRBD2. From germline, CDR1 is LNHDA and CDR2 SQIVND (reference sequence). This CDR3 is built from 13 residues. The junction had 5 bases not matched to a gene; V was cut back by 4 bases and J by 11 bases. Here the CDR3 reads CASSTTSGVWQYF. For the CDR3, the DNA is TGTGCCAGTAGTACGACTAGCGGGGTTTGGCAGTATTTT. Filled out from reference TRBV19 and TRBJ2-3, the complete variable domain reads DGGITQSPKYLFRKEGQNVTLSCEQNLNHDAMYWYRQDPGQGLRLIYYSQIVNDFQKGDIAEGYSVSREKKESFPLTVTSAQKNPTAFYLCASSTTSGVWQYFGPGTRLTVL.

This CDR3 reads CASSYSGATEKLFF. CDR3 bases: TGTGCCAGCAGTTACTCGGGAGCAACAGAAAAACTGTTTTTT. The rearrangement uses TRBV6-5 and TRBJ1-4; D is unresolved. CDR3 length: 14 residues. V was trimmed by 0 bases and J by 8 bases, leaving 10 bases between them. CDR1 is MNHEY and CDR2 is SVGAGI in the germline V gene.

The chain has TRBV27 and TRBJ1-2, with TRBD1 as a possible D gene (5 bases). Between the trimmed V and J ends, which lost 3 bases and 4 bases, there was a span of 18 bases. CDR1 and CDR2 (germline): MNHEY, SMNVEV (reference sequence). The CDR3 runs 16 residues. CDR3 region: CASSFVYDQDIYGYTF. In DNA, the CDR3 is TGTGCCAGCAGTTTCGTATACGATCAGGACATCTATGGCTACACCTTC.

In its sample, this clonotype was seen a few times. The chain combines TRBV20-1 with TRBJ2-3; weak D call: TRBD2 (6 bases). The CDR3 length is 15 residues. Trimming pared 6 bases from V and 0 bases from J, leaving 16 bases between. CDR1 is DFQATT and CDR2 is SNEGSKA in the germline V gene (reference sequence). The CDR3 spells CSASPLATSTDTQYF. The CDR3 bases are TGCAGTGCCTCCCCGCTAGCGACTAGCACAGATACGCAGTATTTT.

This clonotype was counted between two and nine times. The V gene is TRBV4-1, the J gene TRBJ1-1; D gene uncertain. The germline V and J ends were trimmed by 0 bases and 6 bases, with 17 bases remaining between them. The CDR3 covers 16 residues. From germline, CDR1 is MGHRA and CDR2 YSYEKL. In DNA, the CDR3 is TGCGCCAGCAGCCAAGACTTCGACCTAAAAACTGCTGAAGCTTTCTTT. Its translation is CASSQDFDLKTAEAFF.

This clonotype was found a few times. V is TRBV6-2 or TRBV6-3 and J is TRBJ2-7; D unclear. Trimming left V 1 base short and J 3 bases short, with 19 bases between. The CDR3 extends over 17 amino acids. The V gene's germline CDR1 is MNHEY and CDR2 SVGEGT. The CDR3 loop is CASSYYPYSRQNYEQYF. The DNA for the CDR3 is TGTGCCAGCAGTTACTACCCTTATAGTAGGCAAAACTACGAGCAGTACTTC.

The chain is built from TRBV7-9 and TRBJ2-7; D possibly matches TRBD1 or TRBD2 (6 bases each). The germline gives CDR1 SEHNR, CDR2 FQNEAQ (reference sequence). The CDR3 sequence is 14 residues long. V was cut by 4 bases and J by 4 bases, with 14 bases left in between. CDR3 residues: CASSYDTGTYEQYF. In DNA form, the CDR3 reads TGTGCCAGCAGCTACGACACAGGGACTTACGAGCAGTACTTC.

A word on this clonotype: The junction departs from germline at one end; a sequencing error may be responsible. The chain carries TRBV7-2 and TRBJ2-2; possibly TRBD1 for D (6 bases). The germline V gene has CDR1 SGHTA and CDR2 FQGNSA. The CDR3 sequence is 15 residues long. The chain's CDR3 is CASSQGQGTNGELFF. The CDR3 DNA is TGCGCCAGCAGCCAAGGGCAGGGGACGAACGGGGAGCTGTTTTTT.